These T cell receptor beta chains were read from a single sample in a study of cytomegalovirus exposure and HLA in healthy donors. Measured with immunoSEQ multiplex PCR; TCRdb has only the in-frame clones, and not every one. The table includes about 190,000 clones, roughly four fifths detected once. The sample was PBMCs. The receptors come from a woman younger than 30 in good health and CMV-seropositive. Each CDR3 is given with its conserved first and last residue. The D gene is left open where the match is weak. Clone size is stated in some rows and not others, as once, few, many or a class when expanded.

D: TRBD1; J: TRBJ2-5; V: TRBV5-1; size: .; DNA: TGCGCCAGCAGCAGGACAGGGGGCGCGGAGACCCAGTACTTC; CDR3: CASSRTGGAETQYF
D: .; J: TRBJ1-1; V: TRBV5-1; size: .; DNA: TGCGCCAGCAGCTTGGTACAGGATACTGAAGCTTTCTTT; CDR3: CASSLVQDTEAFF
D: .; J: TRBJ1-2; V: TRBV5-3; size: .; DNA: TGTGCCAGAAGCCGTGGCAGGGTGTGTGGCTACACCTTC; CDR3: CARSRGRVCGYTF
D: .; J: TRBJ2-5; V: TRBV7-8; size: .; DNA: TGTGCCAGCAGATCTTCGCGGGTGTCTCTAGAGACCCAGTACTTC; CDR3: CASRSSRVSLETQYF
D: .; J: TRBJ1-2; V: TRBV20-1; size: .; DNA: TGCAGTGTAGGTAGCGGCTACACCTTC; CDR3: CSVGSGYTF
D: .; J: TRBJ1-2; V: TRBV6-1; size: .; DNA: TGTGCCAGCAGAGTACTAACTAACTATGGCTACACCTTC; CDR3: CASRVLTNYGYTF
D: TRBD1; J: TRBJ2-7; V: TRBV29-1; size: .; DNA: TGCAGCGTACTCACCGGGACAGGGGGTAACGAGCAGTACTTC; CDR3: CSVLTGTGGNEQYF
D: .; J: TRBJ1-6; V: TRBV4-3; size: .; DNA: TGCGCCAGCAGCCAAGAGGTTTCAGGTTTGGATAATTCACCCCTCCACTTT; CDR3: CASSQEVSGLDNSPLHF
D: TRBD1; J: TRBJ2-7; V: TRBV2; size: .; DNA: TGTGCCAGCAGTGGGGGGGACAGGTCATCCTACGAGCAGTACTTC; CDR3: CASSGGDRSSYEQYF
D: TRBD1; J: TRBJ2-2; V: TRBV5-1; size: .; DNA: TGCGCCAGCAGCTGGGACAGGATGAACACCGGGGAGCTGTTTTTT; CDR3: CASSWDRMNTGELFF
D: .; J: TRBJ1-5; V: TRBV28; size: once; DNA: TGTGCCAGCAGTTTTTCCTCTAGCAATCAGCCCCAGCATTTT; CDR3: CASSFSSSNQPQHF
D: TRBD2; J: TRBJ2-3; V: TRBV5-4; size: .; DNA: TGTGCCAGCAGCTTGCCCCCCTCCGGGCTAGCGGGGTTCACAGATACGCAGTATTTT; CDR3: CASSLPPSGLAGFTDTQYF
D: .; J: TRBJ2-1; V: TRBV4-1; size: .; DNA: TGCGCCAGCAGCTTTACCGGAGCGAACAATGAGCAGTTCTTC; CDR3: CASSFTGANNEQFF
D: .; J: TRBJ1-3; V: TRBV6-6; size: .; DNA: TGTGCCAGCAGTTACTCTCCGCAGGCTGGAAACACCATATATTTT; CDR3: CASSYSPQAGNTIYF
D: .; J: TRBJ2-5; V: TRBV11-2; size: .; DNA: TGTGCCAGCAGCCGTCAGGGTCTAGAGACCCAGTACTTC; CDR3: CASSRQGLETQYF
D: TRBD1; J: TRBJ1-1; V: TRBV6-5; size: .; DNA: TGTGCCAGCAGTATTGACAGGGCCACTGAAGCTTTCTTT; CDR3: CASSIDRATEAFF
D: .; J: TRBJ2-1; V: TRBV4-3; size: once; DNA: TGCGCCAGCAGCCAGGTCCCCTTTCTTCGGCTAGGAAACAATGAGCAGTTCTTC; CDR3: CASSQVPFLRLGNNEQFF